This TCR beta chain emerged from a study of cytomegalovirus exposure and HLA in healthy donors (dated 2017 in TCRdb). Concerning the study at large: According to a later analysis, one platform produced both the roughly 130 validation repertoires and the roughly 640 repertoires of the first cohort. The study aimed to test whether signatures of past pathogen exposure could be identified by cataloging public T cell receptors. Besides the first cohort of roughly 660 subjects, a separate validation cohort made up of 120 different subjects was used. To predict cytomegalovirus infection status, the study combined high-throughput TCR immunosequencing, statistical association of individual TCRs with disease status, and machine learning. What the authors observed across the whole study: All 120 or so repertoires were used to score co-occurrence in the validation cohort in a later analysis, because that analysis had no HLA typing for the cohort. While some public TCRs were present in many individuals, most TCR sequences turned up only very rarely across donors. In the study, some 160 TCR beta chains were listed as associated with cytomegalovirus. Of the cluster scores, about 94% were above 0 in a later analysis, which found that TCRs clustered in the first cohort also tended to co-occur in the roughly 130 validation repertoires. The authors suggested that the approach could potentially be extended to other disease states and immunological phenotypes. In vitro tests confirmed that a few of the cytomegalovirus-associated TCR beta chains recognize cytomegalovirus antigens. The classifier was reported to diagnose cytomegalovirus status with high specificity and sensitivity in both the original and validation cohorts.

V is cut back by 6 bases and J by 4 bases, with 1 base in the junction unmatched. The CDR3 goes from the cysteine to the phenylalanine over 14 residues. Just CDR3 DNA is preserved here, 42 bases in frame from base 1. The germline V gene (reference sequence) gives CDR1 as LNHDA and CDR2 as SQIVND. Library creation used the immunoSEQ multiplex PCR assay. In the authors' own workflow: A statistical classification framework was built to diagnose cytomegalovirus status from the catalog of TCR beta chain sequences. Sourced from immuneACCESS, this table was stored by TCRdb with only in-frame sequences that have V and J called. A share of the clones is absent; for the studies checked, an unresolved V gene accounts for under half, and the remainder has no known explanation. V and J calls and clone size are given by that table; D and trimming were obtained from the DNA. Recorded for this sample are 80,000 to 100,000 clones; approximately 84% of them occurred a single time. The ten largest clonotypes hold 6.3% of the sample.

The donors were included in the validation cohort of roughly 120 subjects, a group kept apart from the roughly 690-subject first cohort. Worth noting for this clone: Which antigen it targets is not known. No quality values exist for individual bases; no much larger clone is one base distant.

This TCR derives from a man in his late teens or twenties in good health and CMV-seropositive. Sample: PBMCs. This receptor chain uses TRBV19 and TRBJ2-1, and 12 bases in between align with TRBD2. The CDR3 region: CASSGTSGYNEQFF. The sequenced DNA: TGTGCCAGTAGCGGGACTAGCGGGTACAATGAGCAGTTCTTC.